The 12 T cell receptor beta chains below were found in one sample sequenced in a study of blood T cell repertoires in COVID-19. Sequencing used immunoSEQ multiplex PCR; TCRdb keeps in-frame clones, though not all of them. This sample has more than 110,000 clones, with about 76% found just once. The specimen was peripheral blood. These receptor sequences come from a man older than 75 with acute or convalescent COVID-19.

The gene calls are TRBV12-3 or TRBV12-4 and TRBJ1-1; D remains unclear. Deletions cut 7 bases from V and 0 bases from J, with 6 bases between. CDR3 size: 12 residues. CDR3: CASMAVNTEAFF. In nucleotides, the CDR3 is TGTGCCAGCATGGCGGTGAACACTGAAGCTTTCTTT.

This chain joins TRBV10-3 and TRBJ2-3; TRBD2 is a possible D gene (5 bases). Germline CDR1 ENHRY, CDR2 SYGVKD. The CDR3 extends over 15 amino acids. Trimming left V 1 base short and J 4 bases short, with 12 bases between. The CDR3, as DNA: TGTGCCATCAGTGAGTTGTTAGACGGGGCAGATACGCAGTATTTT. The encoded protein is CAISELLDGADTQYF.

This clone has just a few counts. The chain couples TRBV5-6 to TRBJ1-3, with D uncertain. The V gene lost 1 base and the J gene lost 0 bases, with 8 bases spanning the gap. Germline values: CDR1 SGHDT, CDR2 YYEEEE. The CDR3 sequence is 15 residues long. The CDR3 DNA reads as TGTGCCAGCAGCTTGATGCAGTACTCTGGAAACACCATATATTTT. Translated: CASSLMQYSGNTIYF.

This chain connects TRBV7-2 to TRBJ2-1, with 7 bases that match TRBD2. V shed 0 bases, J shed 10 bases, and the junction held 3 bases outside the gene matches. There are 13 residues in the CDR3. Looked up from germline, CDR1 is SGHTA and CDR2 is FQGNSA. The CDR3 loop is CASSLAWGGEQFF. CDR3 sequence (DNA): TGTGCCAGCAGCTTAGCTTGGGGAGGGGAGCAGTTCTTC.

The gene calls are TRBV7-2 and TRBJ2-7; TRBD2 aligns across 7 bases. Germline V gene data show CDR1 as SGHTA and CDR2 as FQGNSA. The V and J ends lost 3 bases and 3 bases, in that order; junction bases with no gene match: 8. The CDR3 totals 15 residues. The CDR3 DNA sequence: TGTGCCAGCAGCTTTGGTACGGGGGGAAACTACGAGCAGTACTTC. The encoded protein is CASSFGTGGNYEQYF.

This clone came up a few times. The CDR3 spells CASSQDLGGGGTDTQYF. For the CDR3, the DNA is TGCGCCAGCAGCCAAGATCTGGGGGGAGGGGGCACAGATACGCAGTATTTT. The genes are TRBV4-3 and TRBJ2-3; 7 bases map to TRBD2. This CDR3 is 17 amino acids long. Unmatched junction bases numbered 7, after V lost 0 bases and J lost 1 base. Germline-derived CDR1 and CDR2 are LGHNA and YSLEER.

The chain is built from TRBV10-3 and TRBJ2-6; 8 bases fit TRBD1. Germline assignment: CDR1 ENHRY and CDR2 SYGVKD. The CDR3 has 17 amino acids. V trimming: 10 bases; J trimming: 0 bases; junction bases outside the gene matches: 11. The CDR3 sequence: CATNSGTGRSGANVLTF. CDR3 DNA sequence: TGTGCCACTAATTCCGGGACAGGACGCTCTGGGGCCAACGTCCTGACTTTC.

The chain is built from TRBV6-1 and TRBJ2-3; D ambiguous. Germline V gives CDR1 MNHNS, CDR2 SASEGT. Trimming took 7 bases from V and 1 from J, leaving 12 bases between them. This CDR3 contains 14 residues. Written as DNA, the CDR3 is TGTGCCAGCAACCAATACCCAGGCACAGATACGCAGTATTTT. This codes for CASNQYPGTDTQYF.

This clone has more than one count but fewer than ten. This chain's CDR3 is CASSAIRGNQPQHF. Written as DNA, the CDR3 is TGTGCCAGCAGCGCTATTCGGGGCAATCAGCCCCAGCATTTT. The chain combines TRBV28 with TRBJ1-5; the D is unclear. V lost 6 bases and J lost 2, with 11 bases in between. The CDR3 covers 14 residues. Germline V gene sequence: CDR1 MDHEN, CDR2 SYDVKM.

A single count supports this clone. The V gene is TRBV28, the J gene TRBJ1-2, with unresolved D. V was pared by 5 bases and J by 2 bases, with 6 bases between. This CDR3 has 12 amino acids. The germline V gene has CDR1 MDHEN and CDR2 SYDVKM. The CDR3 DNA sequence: TGTGCCAGCAGTATCCAAAACTATGGCTACACCTTC. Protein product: CASSIQNYGYTF.

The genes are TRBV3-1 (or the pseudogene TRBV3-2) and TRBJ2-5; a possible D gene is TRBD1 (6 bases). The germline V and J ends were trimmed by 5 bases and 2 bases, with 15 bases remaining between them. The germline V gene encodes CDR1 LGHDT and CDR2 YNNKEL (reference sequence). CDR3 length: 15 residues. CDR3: CASSFRGTGQETQYF. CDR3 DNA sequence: TGTGCCAGCAGCTTCAGGGGAACCGGACAAGAGACCCAGTACTTC.

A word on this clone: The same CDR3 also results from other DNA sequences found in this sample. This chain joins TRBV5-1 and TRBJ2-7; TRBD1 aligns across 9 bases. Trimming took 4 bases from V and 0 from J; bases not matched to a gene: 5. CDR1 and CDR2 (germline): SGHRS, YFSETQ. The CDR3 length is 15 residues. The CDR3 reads CASSLTGGSSYEQYF. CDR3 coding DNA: TGCGCCAGCAGCCTTACAGGGGGCTCCTCCTACGAGCAGTACTTC.